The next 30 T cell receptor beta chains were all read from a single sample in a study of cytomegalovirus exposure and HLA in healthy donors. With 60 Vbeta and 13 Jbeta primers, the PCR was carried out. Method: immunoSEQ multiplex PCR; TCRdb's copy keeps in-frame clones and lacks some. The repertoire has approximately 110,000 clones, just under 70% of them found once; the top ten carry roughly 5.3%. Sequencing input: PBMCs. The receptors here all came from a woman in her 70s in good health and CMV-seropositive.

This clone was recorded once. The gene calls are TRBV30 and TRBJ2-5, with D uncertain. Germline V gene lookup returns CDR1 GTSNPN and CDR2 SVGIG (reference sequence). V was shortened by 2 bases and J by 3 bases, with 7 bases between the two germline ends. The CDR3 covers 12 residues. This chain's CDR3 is CAWSWQEETQYF. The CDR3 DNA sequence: TGTGCCTGGAGTTGGCAGGAAGAGACCCAGTACTTC.

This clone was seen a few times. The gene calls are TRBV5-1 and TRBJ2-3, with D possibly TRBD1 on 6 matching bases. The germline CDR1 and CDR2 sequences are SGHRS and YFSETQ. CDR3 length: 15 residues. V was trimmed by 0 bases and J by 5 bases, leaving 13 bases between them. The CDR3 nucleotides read TGCGCCAGCAGCTTGGCCGTGGGGGCGGGAGATACGCAGTATTTT. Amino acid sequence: CASSLAVGAGDTQYF.

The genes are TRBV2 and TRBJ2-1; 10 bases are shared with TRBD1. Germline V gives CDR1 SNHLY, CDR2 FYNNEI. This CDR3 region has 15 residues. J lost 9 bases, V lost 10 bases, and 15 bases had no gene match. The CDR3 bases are TGTGCCACTAGACCTCCGGGACAGGGGAATTTTGAGCAGTTCTTC. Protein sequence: CATRPPGQGNFEQFF. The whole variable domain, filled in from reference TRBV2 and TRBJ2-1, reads EPEVTQTPSHQVTQMGQEVILRCVPISNHLYFYWYRQILGQKVEFLVSFYNNEISEKSEIFDDQFSVERPDGSNFTLKIRSTKLEDSAMYFCATRPPGQGNFEQFFGPGTRLTVL.

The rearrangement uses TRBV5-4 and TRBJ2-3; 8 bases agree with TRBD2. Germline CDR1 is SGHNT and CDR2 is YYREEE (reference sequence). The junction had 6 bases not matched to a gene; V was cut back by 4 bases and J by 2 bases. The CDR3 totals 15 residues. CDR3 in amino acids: CASSERRGATDTQYF. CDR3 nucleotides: TGTGCCAGCAGCGAAAGGCGGGGGGCCACAGATACGCAGTATTTT.

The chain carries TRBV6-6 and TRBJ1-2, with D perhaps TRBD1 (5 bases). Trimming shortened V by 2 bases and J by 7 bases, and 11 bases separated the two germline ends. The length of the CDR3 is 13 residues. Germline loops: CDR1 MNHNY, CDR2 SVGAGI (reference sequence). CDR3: CASSYAGQAGYTF. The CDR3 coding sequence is TGTGCCAGCAGTTACGCAGGGCAGGCTGGCTACACCTTC.

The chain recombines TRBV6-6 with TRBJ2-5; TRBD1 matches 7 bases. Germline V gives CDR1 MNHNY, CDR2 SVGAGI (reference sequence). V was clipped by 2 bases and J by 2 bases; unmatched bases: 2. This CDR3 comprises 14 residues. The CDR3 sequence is CASSYPGQQETQYF. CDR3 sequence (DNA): TGTGCCAGCAGTTACCCGGGACAGCAAGAGACCCAGTACTTC.

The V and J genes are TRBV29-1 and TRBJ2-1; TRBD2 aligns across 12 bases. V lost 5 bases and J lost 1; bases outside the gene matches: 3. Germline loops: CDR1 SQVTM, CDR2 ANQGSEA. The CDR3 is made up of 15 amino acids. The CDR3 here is CSVLAGGLSYNEQFF. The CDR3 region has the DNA TGCAGCGTTCTAGCGGGGGGGCTTTCCTACAATGAGCAGTTCTTC.

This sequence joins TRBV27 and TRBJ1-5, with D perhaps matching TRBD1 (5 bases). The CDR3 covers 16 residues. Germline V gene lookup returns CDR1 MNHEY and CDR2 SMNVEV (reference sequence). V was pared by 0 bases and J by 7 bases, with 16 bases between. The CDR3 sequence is CASSLSVGGLWQPQHF. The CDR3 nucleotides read TGTGCCAGCAGTTTATCGGTGGGGGGTCTCTGGCAGCCCCAGCATTTT.

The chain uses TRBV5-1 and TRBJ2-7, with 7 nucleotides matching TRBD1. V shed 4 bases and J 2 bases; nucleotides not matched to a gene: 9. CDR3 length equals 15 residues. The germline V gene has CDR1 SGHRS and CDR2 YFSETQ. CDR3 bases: TGCGCCAGCAGCGAGAGACAGGGAACGACCTACGAGCAGTACTTC. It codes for CASSERQGTTYEQYF.

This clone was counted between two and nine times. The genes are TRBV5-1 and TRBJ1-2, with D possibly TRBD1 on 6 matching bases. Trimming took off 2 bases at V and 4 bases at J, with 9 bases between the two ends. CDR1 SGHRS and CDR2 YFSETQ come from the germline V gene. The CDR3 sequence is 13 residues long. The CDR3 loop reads CASSFTGSYGYTF. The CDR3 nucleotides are TGCGCCAGCAGCTTCACAGGGTCCTATGGCTACACCTTC.

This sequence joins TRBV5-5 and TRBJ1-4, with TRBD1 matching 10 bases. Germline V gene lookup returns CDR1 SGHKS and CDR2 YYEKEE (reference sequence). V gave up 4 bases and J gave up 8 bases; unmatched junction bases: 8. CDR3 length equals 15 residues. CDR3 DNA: TGTGCCAGCAGCAGAAGACAGGGGGCGGTGGAAAAACTGTTTTTT. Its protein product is CASSRRQGAVEKLFF.

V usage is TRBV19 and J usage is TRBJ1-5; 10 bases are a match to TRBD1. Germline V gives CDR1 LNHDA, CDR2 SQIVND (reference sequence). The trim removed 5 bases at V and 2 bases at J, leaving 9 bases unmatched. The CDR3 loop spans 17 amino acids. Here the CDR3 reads CASSQGTGVAGNQPQHF. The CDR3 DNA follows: TGTGCCAGTAGTCAGGGGACAGGGGTAGCGGGCAATCAGCCCCAGCATTTT. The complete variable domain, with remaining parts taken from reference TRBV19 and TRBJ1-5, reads DGGITQSPKYLFRKEGQNVTLSCEQNLNHDAMYWYRQDPGQGLRLIYYSQIVNDFQKGDIAEGYSVSREKKESFPLTVTSAQKNPTAFYLCASSQGTGVAGNQPQHFGDGTRLSIL.

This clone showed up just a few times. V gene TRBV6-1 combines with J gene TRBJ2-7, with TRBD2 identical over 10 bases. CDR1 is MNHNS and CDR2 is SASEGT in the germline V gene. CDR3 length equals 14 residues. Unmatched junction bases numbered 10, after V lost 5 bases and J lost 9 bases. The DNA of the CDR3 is TGTGCCAGCAGTAGCGGGGGGGCCCCTCGAGGGCAGTACTTC. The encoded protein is CASSSGGAPRGQYF.

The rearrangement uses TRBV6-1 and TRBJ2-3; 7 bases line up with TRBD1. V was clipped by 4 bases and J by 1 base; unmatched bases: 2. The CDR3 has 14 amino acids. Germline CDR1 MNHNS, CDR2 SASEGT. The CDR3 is CASSGDRGTDTQYF. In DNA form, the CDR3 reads TGTGCCAGCAGTGGAGACAGGGGCACAGATACGCAGTATTTT.

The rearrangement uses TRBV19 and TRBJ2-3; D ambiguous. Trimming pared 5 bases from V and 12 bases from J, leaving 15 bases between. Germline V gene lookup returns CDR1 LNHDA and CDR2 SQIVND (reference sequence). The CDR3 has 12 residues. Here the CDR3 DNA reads TGTGCCAGTAGTTCTCCTATGAATCGACAGTATTTT. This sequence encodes CASSSPMNRQYF.

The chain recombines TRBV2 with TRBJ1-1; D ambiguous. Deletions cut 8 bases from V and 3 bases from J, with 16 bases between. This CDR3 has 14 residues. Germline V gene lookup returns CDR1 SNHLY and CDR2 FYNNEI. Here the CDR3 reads CASSGSGRDTEAFF. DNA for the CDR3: TGTGCCAGCTCCGGCAGTGGGCGGGACACTGAAGCTTTCTTT. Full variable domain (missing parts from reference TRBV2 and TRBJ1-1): EPEVTQTPSHQVTQMGQEVILRCVPISNHLYFYWYRQILGQKVEFLVSFYNNEISEKSEIFDDQFSVERPDGSNFTLKIRSTKLEDSAMYFCASSGSGRDTEAFFGQGTRLTVV.

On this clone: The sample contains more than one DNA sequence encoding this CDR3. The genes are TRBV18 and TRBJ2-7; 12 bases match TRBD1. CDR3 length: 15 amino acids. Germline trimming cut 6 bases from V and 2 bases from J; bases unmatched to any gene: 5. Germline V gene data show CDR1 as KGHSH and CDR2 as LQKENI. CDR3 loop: CASSPGTGGTYEQYF. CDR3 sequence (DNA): TGTGCCAGCTCGCCCGGGACAGGGGGCACCTACGAGCAGTACTTC.

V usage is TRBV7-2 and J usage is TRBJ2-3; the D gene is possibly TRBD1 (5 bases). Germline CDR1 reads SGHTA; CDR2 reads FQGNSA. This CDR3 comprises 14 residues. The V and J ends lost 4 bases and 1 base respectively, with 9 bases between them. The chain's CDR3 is CASSYRSRTDTQYF. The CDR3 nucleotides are TGTGCCAGCAGCTACAGGAGCCGCACAGATACGCAGTATTTT.

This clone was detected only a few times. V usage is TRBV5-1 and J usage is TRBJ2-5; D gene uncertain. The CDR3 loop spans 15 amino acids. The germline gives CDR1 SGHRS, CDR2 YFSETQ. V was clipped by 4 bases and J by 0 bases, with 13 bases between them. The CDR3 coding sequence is TGCGCCAGCAGCCCGACGGGTACACACCAAGAGACCCAGTACTTC. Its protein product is CASSPTGTHQETQYF.

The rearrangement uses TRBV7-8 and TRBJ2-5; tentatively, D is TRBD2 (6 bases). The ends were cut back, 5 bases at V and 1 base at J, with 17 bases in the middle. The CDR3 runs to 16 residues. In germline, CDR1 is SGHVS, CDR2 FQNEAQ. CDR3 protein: CASSPSRPGLQETQYF. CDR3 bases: TGTGCCAGCAGCCCCTCTCGGCCGGGACTCCAAGAGACCCAGTACTTC.

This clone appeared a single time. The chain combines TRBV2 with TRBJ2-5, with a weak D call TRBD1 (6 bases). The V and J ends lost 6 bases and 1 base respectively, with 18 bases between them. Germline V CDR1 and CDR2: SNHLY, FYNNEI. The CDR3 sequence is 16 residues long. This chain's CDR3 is CASSRFIDRPQETQYF. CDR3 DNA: TGTGCCAGCAGCAGGTTCATCGACAGGCCCCAAGAGACCCAGTACTTC. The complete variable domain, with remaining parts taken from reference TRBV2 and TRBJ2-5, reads EPEVTQTPSHQVTQMGQEVILRCVPISNHLYFYWYRQILGQKVEFLVSFYNNEISEKSEIFDDQFSVERPDGSNFTLKIRSTKLEDSAMYFCASSRFIDRPQETQYFGPGTRLLVL.

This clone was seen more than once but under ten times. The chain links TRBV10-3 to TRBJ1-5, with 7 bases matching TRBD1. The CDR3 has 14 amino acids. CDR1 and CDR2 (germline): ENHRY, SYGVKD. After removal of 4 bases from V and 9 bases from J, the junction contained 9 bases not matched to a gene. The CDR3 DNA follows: TGTGCCATCAGTGTCGGACAGGACGGCGCGCCCCAGCATTTT. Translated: CAISVGQDGAPQHF.

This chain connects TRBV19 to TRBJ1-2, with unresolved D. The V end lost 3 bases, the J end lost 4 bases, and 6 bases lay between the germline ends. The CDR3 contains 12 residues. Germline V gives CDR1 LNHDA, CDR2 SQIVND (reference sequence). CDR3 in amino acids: CASSMSVYGYTF. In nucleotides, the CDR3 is TGTGCCAGTAGTATGTCAGTCTATGGCTACACCTTC.

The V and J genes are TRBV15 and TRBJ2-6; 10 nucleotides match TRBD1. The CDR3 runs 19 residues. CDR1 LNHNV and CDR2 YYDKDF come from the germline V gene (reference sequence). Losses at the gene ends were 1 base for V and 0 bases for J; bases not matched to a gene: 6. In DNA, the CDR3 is TGTGCCACCAGCAGAGTGACGGGACAGGGGCCCTCTGGGGCCAACGTCCTGACTTTC. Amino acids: CATSRVTGQGPSGANVLTF.

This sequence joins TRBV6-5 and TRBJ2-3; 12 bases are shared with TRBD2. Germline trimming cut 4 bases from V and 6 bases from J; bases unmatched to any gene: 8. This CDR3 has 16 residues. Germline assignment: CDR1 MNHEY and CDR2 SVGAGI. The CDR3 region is CASSSPTSGGRDTQYF. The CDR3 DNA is TGTGCCAGCAGTTCCCCGACTAGCGGGGGTAGGGATACGCAGTATTTT.

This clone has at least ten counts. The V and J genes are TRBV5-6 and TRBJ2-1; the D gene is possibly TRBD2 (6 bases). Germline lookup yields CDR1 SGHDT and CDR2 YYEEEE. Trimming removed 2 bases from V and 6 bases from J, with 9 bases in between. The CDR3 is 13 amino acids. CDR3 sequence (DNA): TGTGCCAGCAGCTTTGGAGGGGCCAATGAGCAGTTCTTC. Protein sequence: CASSFGGANEQFF.

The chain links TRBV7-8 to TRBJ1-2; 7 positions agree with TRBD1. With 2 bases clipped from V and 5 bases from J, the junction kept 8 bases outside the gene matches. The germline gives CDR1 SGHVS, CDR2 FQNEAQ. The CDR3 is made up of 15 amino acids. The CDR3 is CASSLSQGVGYGYTF. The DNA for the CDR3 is TGTGCCAGCAGCTTATCTCAGGGGGTAGGGTATGGCTACACCTTC.

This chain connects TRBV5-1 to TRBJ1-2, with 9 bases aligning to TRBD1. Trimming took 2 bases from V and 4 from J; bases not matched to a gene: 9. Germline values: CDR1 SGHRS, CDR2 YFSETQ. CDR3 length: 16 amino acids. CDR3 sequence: CASSFSPGTGFYGYTF. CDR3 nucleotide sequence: TGCGCCAGCAGCTTTTCCCCAGGGACAGGGTTCTATGGCTACACCTTC.

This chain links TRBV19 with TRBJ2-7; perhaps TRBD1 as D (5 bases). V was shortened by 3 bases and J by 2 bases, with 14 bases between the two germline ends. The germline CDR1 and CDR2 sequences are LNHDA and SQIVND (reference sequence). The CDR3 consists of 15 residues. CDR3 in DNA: TGTGCCAGTAGTATCGGACACGTGACAACCTACGAGCAGTACTTC. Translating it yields CASSIGHVTTYEQYF.

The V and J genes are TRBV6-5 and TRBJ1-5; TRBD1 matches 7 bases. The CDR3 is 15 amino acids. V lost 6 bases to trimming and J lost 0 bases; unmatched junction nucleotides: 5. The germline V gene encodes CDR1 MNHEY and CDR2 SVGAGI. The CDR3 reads CASRRQGLSNQPQHF. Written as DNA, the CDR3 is TGTGCCAGCAGGCGACAGGGCCTTAGCAATCAGCCCCAGCATTTT.